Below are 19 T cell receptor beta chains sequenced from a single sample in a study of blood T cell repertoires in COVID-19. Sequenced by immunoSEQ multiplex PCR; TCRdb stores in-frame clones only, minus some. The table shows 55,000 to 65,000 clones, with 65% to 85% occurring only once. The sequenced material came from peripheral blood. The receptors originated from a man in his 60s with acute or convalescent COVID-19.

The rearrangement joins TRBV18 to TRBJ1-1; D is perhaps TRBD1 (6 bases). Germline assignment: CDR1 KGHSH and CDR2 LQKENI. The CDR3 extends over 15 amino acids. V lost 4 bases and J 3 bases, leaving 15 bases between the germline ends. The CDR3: CASSQAQGLHTEAFF. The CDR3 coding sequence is TGTGCCAGCTCACAAGCACAGGGTCTACACACTGAAGCTTTCTTT. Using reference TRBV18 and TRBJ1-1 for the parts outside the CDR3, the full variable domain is NAGVMQNPRHLVRRRGQEARLRCSPMKGHSHVYWYRQLPEEGLKFMVYLQKENIIDESGMPKERFSAEFPKEGPSILRIQQVVRGDSAAYFCASSQAQGLHTEAFFGQGTRLTVV.

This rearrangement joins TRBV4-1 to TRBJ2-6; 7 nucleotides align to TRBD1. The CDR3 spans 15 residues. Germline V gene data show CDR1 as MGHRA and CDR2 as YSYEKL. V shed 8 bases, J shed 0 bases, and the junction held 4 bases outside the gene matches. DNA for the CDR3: TGCGCCAGCGGTTCAGGGGGCTCTGGGGCCAACGTCCTGACTTTC. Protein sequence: CASGSGGSGANVLTF.

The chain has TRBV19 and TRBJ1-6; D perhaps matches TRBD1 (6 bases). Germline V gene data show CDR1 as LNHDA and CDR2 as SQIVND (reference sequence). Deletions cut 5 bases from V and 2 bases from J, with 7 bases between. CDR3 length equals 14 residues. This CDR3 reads CASSEGAYNSPLHF. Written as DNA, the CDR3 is TGTGCCAGTAGTGAGGGGGCCTATAATTCACCCCTCCACTTT.

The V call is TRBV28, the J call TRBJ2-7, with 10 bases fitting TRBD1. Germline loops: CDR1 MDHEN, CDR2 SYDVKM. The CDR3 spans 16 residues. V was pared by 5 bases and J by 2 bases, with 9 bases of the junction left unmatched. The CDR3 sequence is CASSTPGQGSPYEQYF. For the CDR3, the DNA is TGTGCCAGCAGTACGCCGGGACAGGGGTCACCCTACGAGCAGTACTTC.

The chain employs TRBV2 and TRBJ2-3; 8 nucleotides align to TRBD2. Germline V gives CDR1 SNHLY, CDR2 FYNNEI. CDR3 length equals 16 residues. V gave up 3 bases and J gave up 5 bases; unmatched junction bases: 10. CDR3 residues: CASSDSRGRGGDTQYF. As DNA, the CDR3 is TGTGCCAGCAGTGATAGTAGGGGACGGGGGGGAGATACGCAGTATTTT.

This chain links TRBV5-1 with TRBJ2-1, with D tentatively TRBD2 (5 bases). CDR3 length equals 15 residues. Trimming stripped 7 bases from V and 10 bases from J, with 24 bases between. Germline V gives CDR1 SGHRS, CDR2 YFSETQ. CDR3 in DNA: TGCGCCAGCCGGGTGGGTCTAGCTAGCTTCTGGGAGCAGTTCTTC. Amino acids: CASRVGLASFWEQFF.

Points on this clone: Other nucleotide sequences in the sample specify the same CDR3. In nucleotides, the CDR3 is TGTGCCAGCAGCCAAGGATTAGCCTTCTACAATGAGCAGTTCTTC. Its protein is CASSQGLAFYNEQFF. The V gene is TRBV11-3, the J gene TRBJ2-1, with unresolved D. The CDR3 runs to 15 residues. Trimming took off 5 bases at V and 3 bases at J, with 14 bases between the two ends. Germline V CDR1 and CDR2: SGHNT, YENEEA.

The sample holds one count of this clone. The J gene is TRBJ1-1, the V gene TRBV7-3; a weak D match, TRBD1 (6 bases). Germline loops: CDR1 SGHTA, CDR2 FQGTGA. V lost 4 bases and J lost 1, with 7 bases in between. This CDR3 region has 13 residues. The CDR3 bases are TGTGCCAGCAGCTCGGGACAGAACACTGAAGCTTTCTTT. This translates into CASSSGQNTEAFF.

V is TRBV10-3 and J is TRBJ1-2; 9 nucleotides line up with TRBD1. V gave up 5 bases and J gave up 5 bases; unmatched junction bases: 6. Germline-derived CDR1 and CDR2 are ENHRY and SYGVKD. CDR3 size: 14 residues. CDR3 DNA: TGTGCCATCAGTTGGGACAGGGAAGGGTATGGCTACACCTTC. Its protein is CAISWDREGYGYTF.

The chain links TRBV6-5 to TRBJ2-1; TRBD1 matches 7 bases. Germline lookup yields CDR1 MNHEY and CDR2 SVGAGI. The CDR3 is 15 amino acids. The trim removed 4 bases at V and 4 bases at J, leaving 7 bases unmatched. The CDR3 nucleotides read TGTGCCAGCAGTTTGGTGTCGACAGGGTACAATGAGCAGTTCTTC. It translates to CASSLVSTGYNEQFF.

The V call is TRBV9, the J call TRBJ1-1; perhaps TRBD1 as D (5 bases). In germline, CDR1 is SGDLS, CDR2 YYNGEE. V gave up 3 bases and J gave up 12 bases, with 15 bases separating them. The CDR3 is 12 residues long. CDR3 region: CASSGSGGLSFF. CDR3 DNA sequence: TGTGCCAGCAGCGGAAGCGGGGGTTTATCTTTCTTT.

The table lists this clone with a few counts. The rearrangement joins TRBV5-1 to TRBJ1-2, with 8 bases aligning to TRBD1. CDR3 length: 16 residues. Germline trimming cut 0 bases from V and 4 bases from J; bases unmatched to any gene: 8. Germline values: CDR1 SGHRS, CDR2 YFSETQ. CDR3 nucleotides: TGCGCCAGCAGCTTGGAGGCAGGGGGCTTTGTCTATGGCTACACCTTC. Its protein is CASSLEAGGFVYGYTF.

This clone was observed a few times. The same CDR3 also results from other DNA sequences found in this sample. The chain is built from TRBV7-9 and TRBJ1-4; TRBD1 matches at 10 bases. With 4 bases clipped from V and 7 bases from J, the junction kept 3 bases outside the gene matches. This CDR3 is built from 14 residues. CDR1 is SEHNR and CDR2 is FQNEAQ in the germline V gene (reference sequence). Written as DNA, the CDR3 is TGTGCCAGCAGCTCAGGACAGGGGGGTGAAAAACTGTTTTTT. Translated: CASSSGQGGEKLFF.

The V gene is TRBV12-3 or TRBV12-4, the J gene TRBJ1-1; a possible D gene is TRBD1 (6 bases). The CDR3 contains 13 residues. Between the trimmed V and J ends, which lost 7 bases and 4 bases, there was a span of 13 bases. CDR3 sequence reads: CASTIARGTEAFF. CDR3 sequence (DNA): TGTGCCAGCACCATAGCCAGGGGCACTGAAGCTTTCTTT.

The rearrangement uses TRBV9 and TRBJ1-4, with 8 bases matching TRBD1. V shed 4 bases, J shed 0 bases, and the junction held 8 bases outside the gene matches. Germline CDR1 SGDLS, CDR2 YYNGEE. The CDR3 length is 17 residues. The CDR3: CASSLWGTGATNEKLFF. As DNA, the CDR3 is TGTGCCAGCAGCCTCTGGGGGACAGGTGCAACTAATGAAAAACTGTTTTTT. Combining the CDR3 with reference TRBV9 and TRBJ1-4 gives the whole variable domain DSGVTQTPKHLITATGQRVTLRCSPRSGDLSVYWYQQSLDQGLQFLIQYYNGEERAKGNILERFSAQQFPDLHSELNLSSLELGDSALYFCASSLWGTGATNEKLFFGSGTQLSVL.

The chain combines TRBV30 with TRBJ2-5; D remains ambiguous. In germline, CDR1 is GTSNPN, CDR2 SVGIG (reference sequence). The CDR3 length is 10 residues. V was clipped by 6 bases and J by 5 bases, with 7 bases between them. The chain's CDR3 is CACSGETQYF. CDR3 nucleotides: TGTGCCTGTTCCGGGGAGACCCAGTACTTC.

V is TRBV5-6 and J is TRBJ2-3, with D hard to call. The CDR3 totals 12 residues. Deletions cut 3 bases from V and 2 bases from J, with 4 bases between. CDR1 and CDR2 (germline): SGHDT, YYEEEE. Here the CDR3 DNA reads TGTGCCAGCAGCTCACTCACAGATACGCAGTATTTT. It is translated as CASSSLTDTQYF.

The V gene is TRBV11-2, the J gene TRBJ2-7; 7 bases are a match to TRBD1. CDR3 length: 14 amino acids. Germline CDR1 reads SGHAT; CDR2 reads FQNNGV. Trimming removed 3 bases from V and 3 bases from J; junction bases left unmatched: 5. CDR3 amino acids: CASSLDRSSYEQYF. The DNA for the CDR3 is TGTGCCAGCAGCTTGGACAGGTCTAGCTACGAGCAGTACTTC.

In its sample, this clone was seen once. The CDR3 here is CAPRAEAAIGYTF. In nucleotides, the CDR3 is TGTGCACCAAGGGCGGAGGCAGCTATCGGCTACACCTTC. The rearrangement uses TRBV6-5 and TRBJ1-2; D ambiguous. The CDR3 totals 13 residues. Germline V gene lookup returns CDR1 MNHEY and CDR2 SVGAGI.